The rows below give T cell receptor beta chains drawn from one sample of a study of blood T cell repertoires in COVID-19. The data were produced by immunoSEQ multiplex PCR, yet TCRdb's version contains in-frame clones alone and is incomplete. The table records some 210,000 clones, approximately 80% of them present only once. Sequencing input: PBMCs or T cells enriched from blood (not recorded which). The receptors were gathered from a man aged 30 to 39 with acute COVID-19. Both conserved end residues are part of each CDR3. A D gene is named only where the DNA matches it firmly. Clone size appears in some rows only: once, few, many, or a class for an expanded clone.

size	D	J	V	CDR3	DNA
.	TRBD1	TRBJ1-1	TRBV4-1	CASSPTIRDSGTEAFF	TGCGCCAGCAGCCCGACGATCCGGGACAGTGGCACTGAAGCTTTCTTT
many	.	TRBJ1-3	TRBV11-2	CASSLSRGNTIYF	TGTGCCAGCAGCTTAAGCAGGGGAAACACCATATATTTT
.	.	TRBJ1-2	TRBV9	CASSVDPRDGYTF	TGTGCCAGCAGCGTAGACCCGAGAGATGGCTACACCTTC
.	.	TRBJ2-7	TRBV5-1	CASSPGKRTYEQYF	TGCGCCAGCAGCCCTGGAAAGAGGACCTACGAGCAGTACTTC
.	.	TRBJ2-6	TRBV5-1	CASRKQGSGANVLTF	TGCGCCAGCCGGAAACAGGGATCTGGGGCCAACGTCCTGACTTTC
.	.	TRBJ2-7	TRBV9	CASSPGWQVRAQEQYF	TGTGCCAGCAGCCCAGGGTGGCAGGTTCGAGCTCAGGAGCAGTACTTC
once	.	TRBJ1-2	TRBV3-1/TRBV3-2	CASSRAPDGYTF	TGTGCCAGCAGCCGAGCTCCCGATGGCTACACCTTC
.	.	TRBJ1-2	TRBV5-1	CASSPSDGGIGYTF	TGCGCCAGCAGCCCCTCGGACGGGGGAATTGGCTACACCTTC
.	TRBD1	TRBJ1-1	TRBV14	CASRQTGGTEAFF	TGTGCCAGCAGGCAGACAGGGGGGACTGAAGCTTTCTTT
once	TRBD1	TRBJ1-1	TRBV2	CASSARGQTNTEAFF	TGTGCCAGCAGTGCACGGGGACAGACGAACACTGAAGCTTTCTTT
.	TRBD2	TRBJ2-2	TRBV7-9	CASSKRGTSETGELFF	TGTGCCAGCAGCAAACGCGGGACTAGCGAAACCGGGGAGCTGTTTTTT
.	.	TRBJ1-5	TRBV27	CASSLSLGYNQPQHF	TGTGCCAGCAGTTTATCGCTCGGGTACAATCAGCCCCAGCATTTT
few	.	TRBJ1-2	TRBV7-9	CASSFEAGNYGYTF	TGTGCCAGCAGTTTTGAGGCCGGTAACTATGGCTACACCTTC
.	.	TRBJ1-1	TRBV25-1	CASSEFGKLGEAFF	TGTGCCAGCAGTGAATTCGGGAAATTAGGTGAAGCTTTCTTT
.	.	TRBJ2-1	TRBV2	CASTGGWLNEQFF	TGTGCCAGCACCGGGGGATGGTTGAATGAGCAGTTCTTC
.	TRBD2	TRBJ2-1	TRBV7-6	CASSLAGTSGAHNEQFF	TGTGCCAGCAGCTTAGCCGGGACTAGCGGGGCCCACAATGAGCAGTTCTTC
.	TRBD1	TRBJ2-7	TRBV28	CASSPGQGVDEQYF	TGTGCCAGCAGCCCGGGACAGGGTGTCGACGAGCAGTACTTC
.	TRBD1	TRBJ2-3	TRBV4-1	CASSPLGQGITDTQYF	TGCGCCAGCAGCCCCTTAGGACAGGGAATCACAGATACGCAGTATTTT
.	.	TRBJ2-7	TRBV5-5	CASSLRIDYEQYF	TGTGCCAGCAGCTTGCGAATAGATTACGAGCAGTACTTC
once	TRBD2	TRBJ2-1	TRBV24-1	CATSGQRGLYNEQFF	TGTGCCACCAGTGGGCAGCGGGGCCTTTACAATGAGCAGTTCTTC
.	TRBD2	TRBJ2-3	TRBV9	CASSVIAGSTDTQYF	TGTGCCAGCAGCGTAATAGCGGGGAGCACAGATACGCAGTATTTT
.	TRBD1	TRBJ2-7	TRBV28	CASREDRGGSYEQYF	TGTGCCAGCAGGGAGGACAGGGGAGGGTCCTACGAGCAGTACTTC
.	.	TRBJ1-5	TRBV10-3	CAISESEGGGNQPQHF	TGTGCCATCAGTGAGTCAGAGGGGGGGGGAAATCAGCCCCAGCATTTT
.	TRBD1	TRBJ1-6	TRBV7-3	CASSSGQGEHSPLHF	TGTGCCAGCAGCTCCGGACAGGGAGAACATTCACCCCTCCACTTT
many	.	TRBJ2-7	TRBV6-4	CASSEGSSYEQYF	TGTGCCAGCAGTGAGGGGAGCTCCTACGAGCAGTACTTC
.	TRBD1	TRBJ1-6	TRBV13	CASSLQPGTGDPSYNSPLHF	TGTGCCAGCAGCTTACAACCCGGGACAGGGGATCCTTCCTATAATTCACCCCTCCACTTT
.	.	TRBJ2-5	TRBV21-1	CASSKRLGTGEGETQYF	TGTGCCAGCAGCAAACGGTTAGGGACAGGGGAGGGTGAGACCCAGTACTTC
.	TRBD1	TRBJ2-4	TRBV27	CASSLSPGTGGKNIQYF	TGTGCCAGCAGTTTATCGCCTGGGACAGGGGGCAAAAACATTCAGTACTTC
.	.	TRBJ2-5	TRBV18	CASARAVQETQYF	TGTGCCAGCGCCAGGGCAGTCCAAGAGACCCAGTACTTC
.	.	TRBJ1-3	TRBV6-4	CASSVHRAGNTIYF	TGTGCCAGCAGTGTTCACAGGGCTGGAAACACCATATATTTT
once	.	TRBJ1-4	TRBV19	CASTERYINEKLFF	TGTGCCAGTACGGAGCGATACATTAATGAAAAACTGTTTTTT
.	.	TRBJ2-7	TRBV28	CASRYSGDSYEQYF	TGTGCCAGCAGGTATAGTGGTGACTCCTACGAGCAGTACTTC
.	.	TRBJ1-1	TRBV2	CASSGEVSTEAFF	TGTGCCAGCTCCGGGGAGGTGAGCACTGAAGCTTTCTTT
.	.	TRBJ1-2	TRBV7-2	CASSLGGGGRGYTF	TGTGCCAGCAGCTTAGGTGGCGGGGGGCGAGGTTACACCTTC
few	.	TRBJ1-6	TRBV4-1	CASSPKSSFSPLHF	TGCGCCAGCAGTCCCAAGAGTTCTTTTTCACCCCTCCACTTT
.	.	TRBJ1-6	TRBV25-1	CASSESVSSYNSPLHF	TGTGCCAGCAGTGAATCAGTAAGCTCCTATAATTCACCCCTCCACTTT
.	TRBD2	TRBJ2-3	TRBV12-5	CASGSSKGLAESTDTQYF	TGTGCTAGTGGTTCGTCCAAGGGACTAGCGGAGAGCACAGATACGCAGTATTTT
.	TRBD1	TRBJ1-5	TRBV6-5	CASRQGTASNQPQHF	TGTGCCAGCAGGCAAGGGACAGCTAGCAATCAGCCCCAGCATTTT
few	.	TRBJ2-2	TRBV19	CASSITGPNTGELFF	TGTGCCAGTAGTATCACAGGGCCGAACACCGGGGAGCTGTTTTTT
.	.	TRBJ1-1	TRBV30	CAYQEGEAFF	TGTGCCTACCAGGAAGGTGAAGCTTTCTTT
.	.	TRBJ1-4	TRBV5-1	CASTDGGEYGEKLFF	TGCGCCAGCACCGATGGGGGGGAATACGGTGAAAAACTGTTTTTT
.	.	TRBJ2-5	TRBV27	CASSGGGWEETQYF	TGTGCCAGCAGTGGGGGGGGCTGGGAAGAGACCCAGTACTTC
.	.	TRBJ2-5	TRBV6-5	CASSYDGLETQYF	TGTGCCAGCAGTTACGACGGGTTGGAGACCCAGTACTTC
once	.	TRBJ2-5	TRBV11-2	CASSSQSQWATQYF	TGTGCCAGCAGCTCCCAATCACAGTGGGCGACCCAGTACTTC
.	TRBD1	TRBJ1-4	TRBV18	CASSSSDRVREKLFF	TGTGCCAGCTCATCATCAGACAGGGTTCGAGAAAAACTGTTTTTT
.	TRBD2	TRBJ2-3	TRBV10-3	CAISESISGTSSSTDTQYF	TGTGCCATCAGTGAGTCGATCTCCGGGACTAGCTCGAGCACAGATACGCAGTATTTT
.	.	TRBJ1-5	TRBV30	CAWSLGQPNQPQHF	TGTGCCTGGAGTCTCGGACAGCCCAATCAGCCCCAGCATTTT
.	TRBD2	TRBJ2-1	TRBV7-2	CASSHVRGGNNEQFF	TGTGCCAGCAGTCACGTACGGGGGGGCAACAATGAGCAGTTCTTC
.	.	TRBJ2-7	TRBV3-1/TRBV3-2	CASRGRWDEQYF	TGTGCCAGCAGAGGGAGGTGGGACGAGCAGTACTTC
few	TRBD1	TRBJ1-3	TRBV10-3	CAISETTGSPGNTIYF	TGTGCCATCAGTGAGACGACAGGGTCCCCTGGAAACACCATATATTTT
.	.	TRBJ2-6	TRBV3-1/TRBV3-2	CASSRGGSGANVLTF	TGTGCCAGCAGCCGAGGAGGCTCTGGGGCCAACGTCCTGACTTTC
.	.	TRBJ2-2	TRBV6-5	CASRRTADTGELFF	TGTGCCAGCCGACGGACAGCCGATACCGGGGAGCTGTTTTTT
.	.	TRBJ2-2	TRBV9	CASTLAGGGQANTGELFF	TGTGCCAGCACCCTCGCAGGGGGGGGACAGGCGAACACCGGGGAGCTGTTTTTT